The T cell receptor beta chain under discussion was sequenced for a study of CD8 T cells in Susac syndrome. RNA in amounts of about 0.5 to 1 ug was reverse transcribed with random hexamers. TCRdb used MiXCR to reprocess the immunoSEQ multiplex PCR reads, holding one entry per CDR3 protein. The sample contains 85,000 to 90,000 distinct CDR3 sequences, 80% to 95% of which appear only once. The study sequenced TCR beta in blood CD8+ and CD4+ T cells. The CDR3 has 14 amino acids. The V gene's germline CDR1 is LNHDA and CDR2 SQIVND (reference sequence). Trimming took off 3 bases at V and 2 bases at J, with 11 bases between the two ends.

The clonotype was recovered from a human donor in good health. The sample consisted of CD8+ T cells from PBMCs. The V gene is TRBV19, the J gene TRBJ2-7; a possible D gene is TRBD1 (7 bases). The CDR3 loop is CASSIGGQTYEQYF. In DNA form, the CDR3 reads TGTGCCAGTAGTATCGGGGGACAGACCTACGAGCAGTACTTC.